This T cell receptor beta chain was sequenced during a study of cytomegalovirus exposure and HLA in healthy donors. Germline V gene lookup returns CDR1 LNHDA and CDR2 SQIVND (reference sequence). The CDR3 loop spans 13 amino acids. V was clipped by 6 bases and J by 4 bases, with 12 bases between them. Researchers ran the PCR with 60 Vbeta and 13 Jbeta primers. Sequenced by immunoSEQ multiplex PCR; TCRdb stores in-frame clones only, minus some. The sample has tens of thousands of clones, around 74% seen once. This chain uses TRBV19 with TRBJ2-5, with D tentatively TRBD1 (6 bases). The TCR originated in a woman aged 50 to 60 in good health and CMV-seropositive. Specimen: PBMCs. The CDR3 sequence is CASSPQGLETQYF. The CDR3 coding sequence is TGTGCCAGTAGCCCACAGGGTTTAGAGACCCAGTACTTC.